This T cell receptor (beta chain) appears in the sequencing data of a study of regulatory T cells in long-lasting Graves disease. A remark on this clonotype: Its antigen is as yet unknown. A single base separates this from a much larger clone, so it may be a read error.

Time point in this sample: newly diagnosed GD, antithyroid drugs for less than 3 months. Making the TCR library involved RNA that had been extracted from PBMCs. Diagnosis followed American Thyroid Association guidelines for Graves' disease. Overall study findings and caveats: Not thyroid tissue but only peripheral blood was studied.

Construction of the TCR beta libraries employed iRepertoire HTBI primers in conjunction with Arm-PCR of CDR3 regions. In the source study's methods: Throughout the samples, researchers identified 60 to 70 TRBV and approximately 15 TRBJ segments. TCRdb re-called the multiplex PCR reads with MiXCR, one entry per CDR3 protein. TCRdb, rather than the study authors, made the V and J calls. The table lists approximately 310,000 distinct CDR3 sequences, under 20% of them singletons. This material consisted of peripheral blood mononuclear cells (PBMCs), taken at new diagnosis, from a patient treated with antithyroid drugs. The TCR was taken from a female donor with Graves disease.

CDR3 amino acids: CASSLIRTINYGYTF. Written as DNA, the CDR3 is TGTGCCAGCAGCTTGATCCGGACAATTAACTATGGCTACACCTTC. This chain uses TRBV5-6 with TRBJ1-2; possible D gene TRBD1, 5 bases. Germline V CDR1 and CDR2: SGHDT, YYEEEE. This CDR3 region has 15 residues. Deletions cut 1 base from V and 1 base from J, with 11 bases between.